This passage covers 32 T cell receptor beta chains from one sample sequenced in a study of T-cell memory formation after mild COVID-19. TCRdb analysed the 5' RACE reads with MiXCR anew, one entry per CDR3 protein. This table has under 300,000 distinct CDR3 sequences, roughly 10% appearing once. Input material: PBMCs or a T cell subset sorted from them (not recorded which). The receptors were gathered from a man between 18 and 35 years old who had mild COVID-19 (a few samples of this study predate the infection). Cell type and time point are not known.

A few counts support this clonotype. This sequence joins TRBV11-2 and TRBJ2-1; 7 bases map to TRBD1. The CDR3 spans 16 residues. Unmatched junction bases numbered 14, after V lost 5 bases and J lost 7 bases. CDR1 is SGHAT and CDR2 is FQNNGV in the germline V gene. CDR3 in amino acids: CASSPLTGRLGNEQFF. Written as DNA, the CDR3 is TGTGCCAGCAGCCCGCTGACAGGGCGCCTGGGGAATGAGCAGTTCTTC.

This clonotype was observed a handful of times. The rearrangement joins TRBV29-1 to TRBJ1-1; tentatively, D is TRBD1 (5 bases). In germline, CDR1 is SQVTM, CDR2 ANQGSEA. There are 12 residues in the CDR3. V was shortened by 7 bases and J by 1 base, with 10 bases between the two germline ends. CDR3 protein: CSARQTNTEAFF. CDR3 bases: TGCAGCGCTAGACAGACGAACACTGAAGCTTTCTTT.

Many counts were recorded for this clonotype. This chain joins TRBV10-3 and TRBJ2-7; possible D gene TRBD2, 6 bases. Trimming took 10 bases from V and 3 from J, leaving 10 bases between them. From germline, CDR1 is ENHRY and CDR2 SYGVKD. There are 11 residues in the CDR3. CDR3 sequence (DNA): TGTGCCACGAGGGACTTCTACGAGCAGTACGTC. Its translation is CATRDFYEQYV.

This clonotype has just a few counts. This rearrangement joins TRBV5-1 to TRBJ1-4, with 9 bases lining up with TRBD1. The junction had 4 bases not matched to a gene; V was cut back by 4 bases and J by 3 bases. CDR1 SGHRS and CDR2 YFSETQ come from the germline V gene. This CDR3 is built from 15 residues. In DNA form, the CDR3 reads TGCGCCAGCAGCCACGGGACAGGGCCTAATGAAAAACTGTTTTTT. This codes for CASSHGTGPNEKLFF. The complete variable domain, with remaining parts taken from reference TRBV5-1 and TRBJ1-4, reads KAGVTQTPRYLIKTRGQQVTLSCSPISGHRSVSWYQQTPGQGLQFLFEYFSETQRNKGNFPGRFSGRQFSNSRSEMNVSTLELGDSALYLCASSHGTGPNEKLFFGSGTQLSVL.

The chain couples TRBV29-1 to TRBJ1-1; 7 nucleotides align to TRBD1. Germline CDR1 and CDR2: SQVTM and ANQGSEA. The V segment lost 7 bases and the J segment 2 bases; nucleotides outside the gene matches: 4. CDR3 length equals 12 residues. CDR3 region: CSGGQRNTEAFF. The CDR3 DNA follows: TGCAGCGGGGGACAGAGAAACACTGAAGCTTTCTTT.

This clonotype was recorded a few times. The V gene is TRBV7-2, the J gene TRBJ2-7, with no clear D. CDR3 length equals 15 residues. The germline CDR1 and CDR2 sequences are SGHTA and FQGNSA. Trimming cost V 3 bases and J 2 bases, with 14 bases left between them. CDR3 nucleotides: TGTGCCAGCAGCTTTTCCGTACAGTCAACCTACGAGCAGTACTTC. This encodes CASSFSVQSTYEQYF.

There are a few counts of this clonotype. V and J are TRBV5-1 and TRBJ1-1; D call uncertain. Germline V gene sequence: CDR1 SGHRS, CDR2 YFSETQ. Trimming removed 0 bases from V and 5 bases from J, with 11 bases in between. There are 14 residues in the CDR3. CDR3 coding DNA: TGCGCCAGCAGCTTGGCCCGGGATTGGACTGAAGCTTTCTTT. Amino acid sequence: CASSLARDWTEAFF.

There are a few counts of this clonotype. The rearrangement links TRBV30 to TRBJ1-6; 7 positions match TRBD1. Germline assignment: CDR1 GTSNPN and CDR2 SVGIG (reference sequence). The CDR3 runs 17 residues. The ends lost 3 bases at V and 0 bases at J; junction bases unmatched: 8. The CDR3 sequence: CAWRREGASSYNSPLHF. DNA of the CDR3: TGTGCCTGGAGAAGGGAGGGGGCAAGCTCCTATAATTCACCCCTCCACTTT.

This clonotype turned up a few times. This chain joins TRBV3-1 and TRBJ2-5; 7 nucleotides match TRBD2. CDR3 size: 16 residues. Germline CDR1 is LGHDT and CDR2 is YNNKEL (reference sequence). J was trimmed by 5 bases and V by 3 bases; bases with no gene match: 12. CDR3 DNA: TGTGCCAGCAGCCACGGACTAGTTCTTGAAATCGAGACCCAGTACTTC. Translating it yields CASSHGLVLEIETQYF.

This chain joins TRBV7-9 and TRBJ1-1; a possible D gene is TRBD1 (6 bases). Per the germline V gene, CDR1 is SEHNR and CDR2 is FQNEAQ (reference sequence). V lost 8 bases and J 0 bases, leaving 19 bases between the germline ends. CDR3 length: 16 residues. In nucleotides, the CDR3 is TGTGCCAGCGAGCCCTACGGGGGCCACATGAACACTGAAGCTTTCTTT. Encoded protein: CASEPYGGHMNTEAFF.

The genes are TRBV4-1 and TRBJ2-5, with D maybe TRBD1 (6 bases). This CDR3 region has 14 residues. Germline CDR1 MGHRA, CDR2 YSYEKL. Deletions cut 4 bases from V and 4 bases from J, with 13 bases between. CDR3 in amino acids: CASSPGVLGETQYF. CDR3 DNA: TGCGCCAGCAGCCCAGGGGTCCTGGGAGAGACCCAGTACTTC.

The CDR3 DNA is TGTGCCAGCAGCCAAGTCCTGTACAATGAGCAGTTCTTC. Its translation: CASSQVLYNEQFF. This sequence joins TRBV3-1 and TRBJ2-1; D unclear. Germline values: CDR1 LGHDT, CDR2 YNNKEL (reference sequence). CDR3 size: 13 residues. V lost 1 base to trimming and J lost 4 bases, with 5 bases between them.

The rearrangement links TRBV4-1 to TRBJ1-2, with D perhaps TRBD1 (5 bases). The CDR3 extends over 15 amino acids. CDR1 and CDR2 from the germline V gene are MGHRA and YSYEKL. The V gene lost 0 bases and the J gene lost 4 bases, with 12 bases spanning the gap. The CDR3 DNA sequence: TGCGCCAGCAGCCAAGATTTGGGACTGAGCTATGGCTACACCTTC. Its protein product is CASSQDLGLSYGYTF.

This clonotype occurred a few times. This sequence joins TRBV7-2 and TRBJ1-1; 7 nucleotides line up with TRBD1. Trimming took 2 bases from V and 7 from J; bases not matched to a gene: 4. The length of the CDR3 is 13 residues. Germline values: CDR1 SGHTA, CDR2 FQGNSA. The CDR3 bases are TGTGCCAGCAGCTTACAACAGGGGAGTGAAGCTTTCTTT. Translated: CASSLQQGSEAFF.

This clonotype was seen at least ten times. The chain combines TRBV6-5 with TRBJ1-2; unclear D gene. Germline V gene lookup returns CDR1 MNHEY and CDR2 SVGAGI. This CDR3 comprises 13 residues. V lost 0 bases and J lost 7, with 9 bases in between. CDR3 sequence (DNA): TGTGCCAGCAGTTACTCGCTGAAATCTGGCTACACCTTC. Protein: CASSYSLKSGYTF.

The genes are TRBV5-1 and TRBJ2-7; D perhaps matches TRBD2 (7 bases). V lost 0 bases, J lost 3 bases, and 13 bases lay in between. Germline CDR1 SGHRS, CDR2 YFSETQ. The CDR3 is 15 amino acids. CDR3 residues: CASSLEAGALYEQYF. CDR3 bases: TGCGCCAGCAGCTTGGAGGCGGGGGCCCTCTACGAGCAGTACTTC.

This clonotype was picked up a small number of times. The chain carries TRBV7-6 and TRBJ1-1; the D is unclear. The V end was cut by 5 bases, the J end by 0 bases, with 16 bases between. The CDR3 has 16 amino acids. The germline CDR1 and CDR2 sequences are SGHVS and FNYEAQ. This CDR3 reads CASSRLAETLNTEAFF. As DNA, the CDR3 is TGTGCCAGCAGCCGGCTAGCCGAGACACTGAACACTGAAGCTTTCTTT.

This clonotype has a handful of counts. This chain uses TRBV5-6 with TRBJ2-7; 7 bases fit TRBD2. Germline V gene data show CDR1 as SGHDT and CDR2 as YYEEEE. The CDR3 is 14 amino acids. The J segment lost 3 bases and the V segment lost 5 bases, leaving 8 bases of the junction unmatched. Here the CDR3 DNA reads TGTGCCAGCAGATCCATGGGACTAAACTACGAGCAGTACTTC. Translation gives CASRSMGLNYEQYF.

This clonotype appeared a few times. This rearrangement joins TRBV2 to TRBJ2-7, with TRBD1 identical over 7 bases. The CDR3 is 12 residues long. Per germline, CDR1 SNHLY and CDR2 FYNNEI. Trimming at V came to 6 bases and at J to 7 bases, leaving 6 bases not matched to a gene. The CDR3 DNA follows: TGTGCCAGCAGCGGGGACAGTGGAGAGCAGTACGTC. Translated: CASSGDSGEQYV.

This CDR3 is CASSHGGGTSDTQYF. The CDR3, as DNA: TGTGCCAGCAGCCACGGCGGGGGGACATCAGATACGCAGTATTTT. The chain joins TRBV5-6 to TRBJ2-3; 8 bases match TRBD2. This CDR3 has 15 amino acids. CDR1 is SGHDT, CDR2 YYEEEE, per germline. Unmatched junction bases numbered 8, after V lost 4 bases and J lost 4 bases.

V is TRBV7-2 and J is TRBJ2-3; tentative D call: TRBD1 (6 bases). The V gene lost 0 bases and the J gene lost 0 bases, with 13 bases spanning the gap. CDR1 SGHTA and CDR2 FQGNSA come from the germline V gene. This CDR3 region has 17 residues. This CDR3 reads CASSLALQGASTDTQYF. CDR3 nucleotides: TGTGCCAGCAGCTTAGCGTTACAGGGCGCTAGCACAGATACGCAGTATTTT.

This chain joins TRBV7-9 and TRBJ2-3; no reliable D call. In germline, CDR1 is SEHNR, CDR2 FQNEAQ (reference sequence). The CDR3 runs 16 residues. With 4 bases removed from V and 4 bases from J, the gap between germline ends came to 18 bases. In DNA, the CDR3 is TGTGCCAGCAGCTCGCGGCGTCTCACCGGAGCAGATACGCAGTATTTT. As protein: CASSSRRLTGADTQYF.

The V and J genes are TRBV6-6 and TRBJ1-1; TRBD1 is a possible D gene (5 bases). The CDR3 is made up of 12 amino acids. CDR1 MNHNY and CDR2 SVGAGI come from the germline V gene (reference sequence). The ends were cut back, 5 bases at V and 8 bases at J, with 12 bases in the middle. DNA of the CDR3: TGTGCCAGCAGTGACGCAGGGTGGGAAGCTTTCTTT. Translated, it gives CASSDAGWEAFF.

The chain combines TRBV7-2 with TRBJ1-5; 11 positions match TRBD1. This CDR3 region has 16 residues. V shed 5 bases, J shed 0 bases, and the junction held 3 bases outside the gene matches. Germline-derived CDR1 and CDR2 are SGHTA and FQGNSA. For the CDR3, the DNA is TGTGCCAGCAGCCGGACAGGGGGCTATAGCAATCAGCCCCAGCATTTT. This translates into CASSRTGGYSNQPQHF.

The table lists this clonotype with a few counts. CDR3 nucleotides: TGCAGTGCTAGAGGAAACAGGGGGCCCGGTCAGCCCCAGCATTTT. Its translation: CSARGNRGPGQPQHF. V and J are TRBV20-1 and TRBJ1-5; the match to TRBD1 covers 9 bases. The germline V gene encodes CDR1 DFQATT and CDR2 SNEGSKA (reference sequence). With 1 base clipped from V and 6 bases from J, the junction kept 7 bases outside the gene matches. CDR3 length: 15 residues.

The rearrangement links TRBV2 to TRBJ1-1; 7 bases are a match to TRBD1. The germline gives CDR1 SNHLY, CDR2 FYNNEI. The CDR3 covers 13 residues. After removal of 6 bases from V and 3 bases from J, the junction contained 4 bases not matched to a gene. The CDR3 is CASRGQADTEAFF. For the CDR3, the DNA is TGTGCCAGCAGAGGACAGGCAGACACTGAAGCTTTCTTT. The full variable domain, its missing parts supplied by reference TRBV2 and TRBJ1-1, is EPEVTQTPSHQVTQMGQEVILRCVPISNHLYFYWYRQILGQKVEFLVSFYNNEISEKSEIFDDQFSVERPDGSNFTLKIRSTKLEDSAMYFCASRGQADTEAFFGQGTRLTVV.

This chain connects TRBV7-9 to TRBJ1-1; a possible D gene is TRBD1 (6 bases). Germline values: CDR1 SEHNR, CDR2 FQNEAQ (reference sequence). Trimming stripped 2 bases from V and 1 base from J, with 8 bases between. There are 14 residues in the CDR3. CDR3 in amino acids: CASSLMTGNTEAFF. The CDR3 nucleotides are TGTGCCAGCAGCTTAATGACAGGGAACACTGAAGCTTTCTTT.

The CDR3: CASSSAPGQGVSQYF. CDR3 bases: TGTGCCAGCAGCTCAGCGCCGGGACAGGGAGTTTCCCAGTACTTC. The chain recombines TRBV7-2 with TRBJ2-5; 9 bases are shared with TRBD1. Trimming removed 4 bases from V and 9 bases from J; junction bases left unmatched: 12. CDR1 is SGHTA, CDR2 FQGNSA, per germline. The CDR3 runs 15 residues. The whole variable domain, remainder taken from reference TRBV7-2 and TRBJ2-5, is GAGVSQSPSNKVTEKGKDVELRCDPISGHTALYWYRQSLGQGLEFLIYFQGNSAPDKSGLPSDRFSAERTGGSVSTLTIQRTQQEDSAVYLCASSSAPGQGVSQYFGPGTRLLVL.

The CDR3 protein is CASSGGFDSPLHF. In DNA form, the CDR3 reads TGTGCCAGCAGCGGGGGATTTGATTCACCCCTCCACTTT. This chain connects TRBV7-9 to TRBJ1-6; D perhaps matches TRBD1 (5 bases). Between the trimmed V and J ends, which lost 5 bases and 8 bases, there was a span of 10 bases. CDR3 length: 13 residues. CDR1 and CDR2 (germline): SEHNR, FQNEAQ (reference sequence).

The V and J genes are TRBV4-1 and TRBJ2-3; no firm D call. Deletions cut 4 bases from V and 2 bases from J, with 7 bases between. The CDR3 totals 13 residues. The germline gives CDR1 MGHRA, CDR2 YSYEKL. The CDR3 protein is CASSRGNTDTQYF. The CDR3 region has the DNA TGCGCCAGCAGCCGGGGTAACACAGATACGCAGTATTTT.

Only a few counts were recorded for this clonotype. Written as DNA, the CDR3 is TGTGCCAGCAGCGCCCTACTAGCGGGGGGGCAAACCGGGGAGCTGTTTTTT. Translating it yields CASSALLAGGQTGELFF. The V gene is TRBV9, the J gene TRBJ2-2; 13 bases agree with TRBD2. The CDR3 contains 17 residues. The V gene's germline CDR1 is SGDLS and CDR2 YYNGEE. V trimming: 3 bases; J trimming: 5 bases; junction bases outside the gene matches: 7.

The rearrangement joins TRBV29-1 to TRBJ1-1; D gene ambiguous. Trimming removed 4 bases at V and 0 bases at J, with 6 bases between. Germline V lookup: CDR1 SQVTM, CDR2 ANQGSEA. The CDR3 consists of 12 residues. The DNA of the CDR3 is TGCAGCGTTGTTGCCTTGAACACTGAAGCTTTCTTT. Translation: CSVVALNTEAFF.